Shown below are 22 T cell receptor beta chains from a single sample sequenced in a study of blood T cell repertoires in COVID-19 (dated by TCRdb to 2018 to 2021). Library preparation was by the immunoSEQ multiplex PCR assay. Drawn from immuneACCESS, this table holds only the in-frame rearrangements with V and J called that TCRdb kept. Clones are partly lost; checked studies trace under half to an unresolved V gene and leave the rest unexplained. The sample contains roughly 300,000 clones, about 93% of them found a single time. The ten largest clonotypes hold 1% to 1.3% of the sample. The sample comprised PBMCs or T cells enriched from blood (not recorded which). The receptors were gathered from a woman aged 30 to 39 who had recovered from COVID-19.

This clone was counted between two and nine times. This chain connects TRBV27 to TRBJ1-2; 9 bases line up with TRBD1. V dropped 6 bases and J dropped 5; count of bases not matched to a gene: 10. The CDR3 spans 15 residues. Germline CDR1 is MNHEY and CDR2 is SMNVEV (reference sequence). The CDR3 nucleotides are TGTGCCAGCAGCTCCAACCGGGACAGGGCATATGGCTACACCTTC. Protein product: CASSSNRDRAYGYTF.

The V gene is TRBV30, the J gene TRBJ1-4, with D hard to call. The germline gives CDR1 GTSNPN, CDR2 SVGIG (reference sequence). Trimming cost V 0 bases and J 10 bases, with 21 bases left between them. The CDR3 spans 16 residues. CDR3 nucleotides: TGTGCCTGGAGTGTACGTATTGGGCGAACGAGCGGAAAACTGTTTTTT. Translating gives CAWSVRIGRTSGKLFF.

The genes are TRBV7-3 and TRBJ2-7; 12 bases fit TRBD1. The CDR3 contains 15 residues. Germline lookup yields CDR1 SGHTA and CDR2 FQGTGA. The junction had 7 bases not matched to a gene; V was cut back by 5 bases and J by 5 bases. This chain's CDR3 is CASSRGQGAIDEQYF. The CDR3 coding sequence is TGTGCCAGCAGCAGGGGACAGGGGGCTATCGACGAGCAGTACTTC. Looking up the rest from reference TRBV7-3 and TRBJ2-7 gives the full variable domain: GAGVSQTPSNKVTEKGKYVELRCDPISGHTALYWYRQSLGQGPEFLIYFQGTGAADDSGLPNDRFFAVRPEGSVSTLKIQRTERGDSAVYLCASSRGQGAIDEQYFGPGTRLTVT.

The chain links TRBV11-2 to TRBJ1-6, with D unclear. The germline V gene has CDR1 SGHAT and CDR2 FQNNGV. The CDR3 is 15 residues long. The V end lost 0 bases, the J end lost 7 bases, and 10 bases lay between the germline ends. The CDR3 reads CASSLDRGSNSPLHF. For the CDR3, the DNA is TGTGCCAGCAGCTTAGATAGAGGGTCGAATTCACCCCTCCACTTT.

This chain links TRBV4-3 with TRBJ2-7, with 8 bases aligning to TRBD1. Unmatched junction bases numbered 2, after V lost 0 bases and J lost 1 base. The V gene's germline CDR1 is LGHNA and CDR2 YSLEER. CDR3 size: 15 residues. CDR3 in amino acids: CASSQDRGRSYEQYF. The CDR3 region has the DNA TGCGCCAGCAGCCAAGACAGGGGGCGATCCTACGAGCAGTACTTC.

This chain connects TRBV7-2 to TRBJ2-5, with D tentatively TRBD2 (6 bases). Germline values: CDR1 SGHTA, CDR2 FQGNSA. There are 14 residues in the CDR3. The V and J ends lost 0 bases and 4 bases respectively, with 9 bases between them. CDR3 in amino acids: CASSLAGGIETQYF. The CDR3 DNA is TGTGCCAGCAGCTTAGCGGGAGGAATAGAGACCCAGTACTTC.

This sequence joins TRBV5-6 and TRBJ2-1, with 9 bases matching TRBD1. The CDR3 contains 16 residues. The germline gives CDR1 SGHDT, CDR2 YYEEEE. Germline trimming cut 3 bases from V and 8 bases from J; bases unmatched to any gene: 12. The CDR3 region is CASSSSGTGLFDEQFF. CDR3 in DNA: TGTGCCAGCAGCTCATCCGGGACAGGGCTTTTCGATGAGCAGTTCTTC.

This chain links TRBV6-6 with TRBJ2-7; tentative D call: TRBD2 (6 bases). The CDR3 totals 14 residues. The ends were cut back, 0 bases at V and 5 bases at J, with 11 bases in the middle. Per germline, CDR1 MNHNY and CDR2 SVGAGI (reference sequence). CDR3 DNA: TGTGCCAGCAGTTACTCGAGGGGAGGCGACGAGCAGTACTTC. Its protein product is CASSYSRGGDEQYF.

The J gene is TRBJ1-1, the V gene TRBV19, with a possible D match to TRBD1 (6 bases). The CDR3 runs 18 residues. From germline, CDR1 is LNHDA and CDR2 SQIVND (reference sequence). V was clipped by 6 bases and J by 0 bases, with 23 bases between them. The DNA of the CDR3 is TGTGCCAGTAGCGACCCGACAGGCCCTAGACTCATGAACACTGAAGCTTTCTTT. The encoded protein is CASSDPTGPRLMNTEAFF.

The genes are TRBV7-8 and TRBJ2-1; 9 bases align to TRBD2. The CDR3 sequence is 18 residues long. J was trimmed by 0 bases and V by 1 base; bases with no gene match: 7. Germline V gene lookup returns CDR1 SGHVS and CDR2 FQNEAQ. CDR3 protein: CASSLGAGGGSSYNEQFF. The CDR3 coding sequence is TGTGCCAGCAGCTTAGGGGCGGGAGGGGGGAGCTCCTACAATGAGCAGTTCTTC.

The genes are TRBV14 and TRBJ1-1, with D unresolved. The CDR3 has 12 amino acids. Germline values: CDR1 SGHDN, CDR2 FVKESK. V was pared by 5 bases and J by 10 bases, with 14 bases between. CDR3 amino acids: CASSESSLRAFF. In nucleotides, the CDR3 is TGTGCCAGCAGCGAAAGTTCTCTTAGAGCTTTCTTT.

There are a few counts of this clone. This chain connects TRBV12-3 or TRBV12-4 to TRBJ1-3; the D is unclear. The V and J ends lost 7 bases and 0 bases respectively, with 7 bases between them. There are 13 residues in the CDR3. As DNA, the CDR3 is TGTGCCAGCAAGACTGACTCTGGAAACACCATATATTTT. Translating gives CASKTDSGNTIYF.

The chain carries TRBV18 and TRBJ2-7; 11 positions agree with TRBD1. CDR3 length equals 17 residues. V gave up 6 bases and J gave up 3 bases; unmatched junction bases: 13. Germline V gives CDR1 KGHSH, CDR2 LQKENI. For the CDR3, the DNA is TGTGCCAGCTCCCCGTTTGATGCCGGGACAGGGGGCTACGAGCAGTACTTC. Amino acids: CASSPFDAGTGGYEQYF.

The chain joins TRBV30 to TRBJ2-2; maybe TRBD2 (6 bases). The CDR3 sequence is 14 residues long. Germline assignment: CDR1 GTSNPN and CDR2 SVGIG (reference sequence). V lost 0 bases to trimming and J lost 4 bases, with 9 bases between them. CDR3 amino acids: CAWSVLASTGELFF. The CDR3 region has the DNA TGTGCCTGGAGTGTACTAGCTTCCACCGGGGAGCTGTTTTTT.

The rearrangement uses TRBV4-3 and TRBJ2-7, with TRBD2 matching 8 bases. Germline values: CDR1 LGHNA, CDR2 YSLEER. Trimming at V came to 4 bases and at J to 4 bases, leaving 3 bases not matched to a gene. The CDR3 spans 13 residues. The CDR3 coding sequence is TGCGCCAGCAGCCGGACTAGCCGTTACGAGCAGTACTTC. Translating it yields CASSRTSRYEQYF.

The chain carries TRBV30 and TRBJ2-7, with 7 nucleotides matching TRBD1. V lost 5 bases to trimming and J lost 6 bases; unmatched junction nucleotides: 4. In germline, CDR1 is GTSNPN, CDR2 SVGIG (reference sequence). The CDR3 runs to 11 residues. CDR3 DNA: TGTGCCTGGGACAGGGCAGCCGAGCAGTACTTC. This gives the protein CAWDRAAEQYF.

CDR3 nucleotides: TGTGCCATCAAGCCACAGGGGTATGGCTACACCTTC. Residues: CAIKPQGYGYTF. V and J are TRBV11-1 and TRBJ1-2; TRBD1 agrees at 7 bases. Trimming took 10 bases from V and 5 from J; bases not matched to a gene: 7. This CDR3 is built from 12 residues. Germline V lookup: CDR1 SGHAT, CDR2 FQDESV (reference sequence).

This rearrangement joins TRBV30 to TRBJ1-5; D gene ambiguous. Germline lookup yields CDR1 GTSNPN and CDR2 SVGIG (reference sequence). V lost 1 base and J 0 bases, leaving 7 bases between the germline ends. This CDR3 contains 14 residues. CDR3 nucleotide sequence: TGTGCCTGGAGTGCTAGCCTTAGCAATCAGCCCCAGCATTTT. Encoded protein: CAWSASLSNQPQHF.

This chain uses TRBV6-5 with TRBJ2-3; D not certain. Trimming left V 4 bases short and J 0 bases short, with 8 bases between. CDR1 is MNHEY, CDR2 SVGAGI, per germline. The CDR3 is 14 residues long. The chain's CDR3 is CASSSPRSTDTQYF. CDR3 bases: TGTGCCAGCAGTTCCCCGAGAAGCACAGATACGCAGTATTTT.

The table lists this clone with a count of one. V gene TRBV9 combines with J gene TRBJ1-4, with D possibly matching TRBD1 (6 bases). Trimming took 7 bases from V and 7 from J, leaving 17 bases between them. This CDR3 has 14 residues. Germline CDR1 reads SGDLS; CDR2 reads YYNGEE. Here the CDR3 reads CASATGPRGEKLFF. CDR3 bases: TGTGCCAGCGCTACAGGGCCGAGGGGTGAAAAACTGTTTTTT.

The chain couples TRBV30 to TRBJ2-7, with 7 positions matching TRBD1. CDR3 size: 12 residues. Germline V CDR1 and CDR2: GTSNPN, SVGIG (reference sequence). The V and J ends lost 7 bases and 0 bases, in that order; junction bases with no gene match: 3. This CDR3 reads CASDRTSYEQYF. Written as DNA, the CDR3 is TGTGCCTCGGACAGGACCTCCTACGAGCAGTACTTC.

V is TRBV7-8 and J is TRBJ2-7, with D perhaps TRBD1 (6 bases). The CDR3 covers 14 residues. From germline, CDR1 is SGHVS and CDR2 FQNEAQ. The V end was cut by 2 bases, the J end by 4 bases, with 12 bases between. This chain's CDR3 is CASSLYRERYEQYF. For the CDR3, the DNA is TGTGCCAGCAGCTTATACAGGGAAAGGTACGAGCAGTACTTC.